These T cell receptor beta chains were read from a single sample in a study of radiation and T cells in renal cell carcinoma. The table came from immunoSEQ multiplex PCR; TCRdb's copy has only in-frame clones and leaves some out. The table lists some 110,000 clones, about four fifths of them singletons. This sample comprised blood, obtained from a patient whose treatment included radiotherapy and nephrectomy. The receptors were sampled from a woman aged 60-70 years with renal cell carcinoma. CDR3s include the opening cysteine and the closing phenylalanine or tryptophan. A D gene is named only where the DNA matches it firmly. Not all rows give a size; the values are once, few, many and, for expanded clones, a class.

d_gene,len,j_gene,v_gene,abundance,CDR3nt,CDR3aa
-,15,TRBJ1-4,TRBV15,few,TGTGCCACCAGCCGAGACAGAGCAACTAATGAAAAACTGTTTTTT,CATSRDRATNEKLFF
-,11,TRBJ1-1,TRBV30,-,TGTGCCTGGGCTACAGGGTTGGGAGCTTTCTTT,CAWATGLGAFF
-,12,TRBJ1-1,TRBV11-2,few,TGTGCCAGCAGCTTAGTCGAAGGAGAAGCTTTCTTT,CASSLVEGEAFF
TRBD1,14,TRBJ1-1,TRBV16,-,TGTGCCAGCAGCCAGGACAGGAAGAACACTGAAGCTTTCTTT,CASSQDRKNTEAFF
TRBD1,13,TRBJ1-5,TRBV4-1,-,TGCGCCAGCAGCCAGGAGGGGGCCCAGCCCCAGCATTTT,CASSQEGAQPQHF
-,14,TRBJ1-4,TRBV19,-,TGTGCCAGTAGTCTTTTCTCCTCTCATGAAAAACTGTTTTTT,CASSLFSSHEKLFF
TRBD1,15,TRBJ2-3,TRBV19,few,TGTGCCAGTAGTAAGACAGGGGGTCGAGCAGATACGCAGTATTTT,CASSKTGGRADTQYF
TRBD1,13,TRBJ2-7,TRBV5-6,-,TGTGCCAGCCGGAACAGGGGGCGGAGTGAGCAGTACTTC,CASRNRGRSEQYF
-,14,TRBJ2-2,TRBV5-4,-,TGTGCCAGCAGCTTCGGCGGAATACCGCGGGAGCTGTTTTTT,CASSFGGIPRELFF
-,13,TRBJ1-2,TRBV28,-,TGTGCCAGCAGTGAGGTCTGGGGGAGCGGCTACACCTTC,CASSEVWGSGYTF
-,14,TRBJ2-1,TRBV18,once,TGTGCCAGCTCACCACCGAGCGAGAAAGGTGAGCAGTTCTTC,CASSPPSEKGEQFF
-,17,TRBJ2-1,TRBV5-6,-,TGTGCCAGCAGCGGAACGTCGGGACGGACCACTTACAATGAGCAGTTCTTC,CASSGTSGRTTYNEQFF
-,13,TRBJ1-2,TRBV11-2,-,TGTGCCAGCACTCCAGGCTTCCCCAACGGCTACACCTTC,CASTPGFPNGYTF
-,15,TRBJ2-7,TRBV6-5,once,TGTGCCAGCAGTTACTCGAAGGGGATCTCCTACGAGCAGTACTTC,CASSYSKGISYEQYF
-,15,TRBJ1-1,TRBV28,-,TGTGCCAGCAGTTTATACCGGGGGACAAACACTGAAGCTTTCTTT,CASSLYRGTNTEAFF
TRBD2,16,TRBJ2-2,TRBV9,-,TGTGCCAGCAGCTTCTCTAGCGGGAGTGACACCGGGGAGCTGTTTTTT,CASSFSSGSDTGELFF
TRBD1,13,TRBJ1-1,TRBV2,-,TGTGCCAGCATACGGGACAGGAACACTGAAGCTTTCTTT,CASIRDRNTEAFF
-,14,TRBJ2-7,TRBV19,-,TGTGCCAGTAGTATAGATAGTTCCCAATACGAGCAGTACTTC,CASSIDSSQYEQYF
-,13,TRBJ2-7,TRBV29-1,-,TGCAGCGCCATGACTGAGAGCTCCTACGAGCAGTACTTC,CSAMTESSYEQYF
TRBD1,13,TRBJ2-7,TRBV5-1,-,TGCGCCAGCACCGGACAGGGGGCCCACGAGCAGTACTTC,CASTGQGAHEQYF
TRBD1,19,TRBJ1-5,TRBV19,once,TGTGCCAGTAGTGGGACGACAGGGGGAGGGGTTAGAGGCAATCAGCCCCAGCATTTT,CASSGTTGGGVRGNQPQHF
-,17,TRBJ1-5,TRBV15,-,TGTGCCACCAGCAGAGATCGACCAGGGGTTTGGAATCAGCCCCAGCATTTT,CATSRDRPGVWNQPQHF
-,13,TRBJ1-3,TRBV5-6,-,TGTGCCAGCAGCGCAGGGGTTGGAAACACCATATATTTT,CASSAGVGNTIYF
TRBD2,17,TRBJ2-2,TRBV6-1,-,TGTGCCAGCAGTGAAATGGTAGCGGGATCGAACACCGGGGAGCTGTTTTTT,CASSEMVAGSNTGELFF
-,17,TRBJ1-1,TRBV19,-,TGTGCCAGTAGTTCAGGAGGCCGGGGCTCAGGGGCGCCTGAAGCTTTCTTT,CASSSGGRGSGAPEAFF
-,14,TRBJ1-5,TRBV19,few,TGTGCCAGTAGTCCCGGGGGGGCAAGTCAGCCCCAGCATTTT,CASSPGGASQPQHF
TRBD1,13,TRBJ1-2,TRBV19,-,TGTGCCAGTAGTCTCTGGTCGGACAGGAGCTACACCTTC,CASSLWSDRSYTF
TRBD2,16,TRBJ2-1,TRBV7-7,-,TGTGCTAGCAGCTTAGCGAGCGGGGGGGCCTACAATGAGCAGTTCTTC,CASSLASGGAYNEQFF
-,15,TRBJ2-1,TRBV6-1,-,TGTGCCAGCAGTGAAGCGCAGGGTTCCTACAATGAGCAGTTCTTC,CASSEAQGSYNEQFF
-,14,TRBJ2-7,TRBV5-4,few,TGTGCCAGCAGCCTGGGACTGAGCTCCTACGAGCAGTACTTC,CASSLGLSSYEQYF
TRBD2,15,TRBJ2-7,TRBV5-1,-,TGCGCCACCAACCCGACTAGCGGGGAAACAAACGAGCAGTACTTC,CATNPTSGETNEQYF
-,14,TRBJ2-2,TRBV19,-,TGTGCCAGTAGTATCAGGATCAGGACCGGGGAGCTGTTTTTT,CASSIRIRTGELFF
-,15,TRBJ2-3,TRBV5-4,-,TGTGCCAGCAGCCCCCGGGGAGCGGGTACAGATACGCAGTATTTT,CASSPRGAGTDTQYF
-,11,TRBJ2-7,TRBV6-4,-,TGTGCCACCCCTCGGGGGAACGAGCAGTACTTC,CATPRGNEQYF
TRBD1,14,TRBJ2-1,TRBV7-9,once,TGTGCCAGCAGCCGGACAGGGCGTTTCGATGAGCAGTTCTTC,CASSRTGRFDEQFF
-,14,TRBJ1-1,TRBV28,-,TGTGCCAGCAGCCTCATCGACAGGTGGGCTGAAGCTTTCTTT,CASSLIDRWAEAFF
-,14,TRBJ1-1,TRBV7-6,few,TGTGCCAGCAGCTTAGTTGCAGAGAACACTGAAGCTTTCTTT,CASSLVAENTEAFF
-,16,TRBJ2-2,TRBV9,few,TGTGCCAGCAGCGTAGCTAGGGGTAGGGGGACCGGGGAGCTGTTTTTT,CASSVARGRGTGELFF
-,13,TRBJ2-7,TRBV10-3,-,TGTGCCATCAGTGAGGGGGGCAGCTACGAGCAGTACTTC,CAISEGGSYEQYF
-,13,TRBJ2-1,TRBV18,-,TGTGCTTCCACAGGGGGGGGAAACAATGAGCAGTTCTTC,CASTGGGNNEQFF
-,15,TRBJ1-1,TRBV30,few,TGTGCCTGGAGTGGTAAAGCCCCCATGAACACTGAAGCTTTCTTT,CAWSGKAPMNTEAFF
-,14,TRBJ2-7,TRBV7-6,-,TGCGCCAGCAAGGTTAGGCTAGCCTCCTACGAGCAGTACTTC,CASKVRLASYEQYF
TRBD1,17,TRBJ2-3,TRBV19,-,TGTGCCAGTAGCCGGACAGGGGGACTCCATAGCACAGATACGCAGTATTTT,CASSRTGGLHSTDTQYF
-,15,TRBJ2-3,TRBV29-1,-,TGCAGCGTTGAGCTGGCAGGGGTGGGTACAGATACGCAGTATTTT,CSVELAGVGTDTQYF
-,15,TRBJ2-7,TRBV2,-,TGTGCCAGCACAAGGCAAAGGGGGGGGTTATACGAGCAGTACTTC,CASTRQRGGLYEQYF
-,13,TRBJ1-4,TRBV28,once,TGTGCCAGCACGAGGCAGGAGGGGGAAAAACTGTTTTTT,CASTRQEGEKLFF